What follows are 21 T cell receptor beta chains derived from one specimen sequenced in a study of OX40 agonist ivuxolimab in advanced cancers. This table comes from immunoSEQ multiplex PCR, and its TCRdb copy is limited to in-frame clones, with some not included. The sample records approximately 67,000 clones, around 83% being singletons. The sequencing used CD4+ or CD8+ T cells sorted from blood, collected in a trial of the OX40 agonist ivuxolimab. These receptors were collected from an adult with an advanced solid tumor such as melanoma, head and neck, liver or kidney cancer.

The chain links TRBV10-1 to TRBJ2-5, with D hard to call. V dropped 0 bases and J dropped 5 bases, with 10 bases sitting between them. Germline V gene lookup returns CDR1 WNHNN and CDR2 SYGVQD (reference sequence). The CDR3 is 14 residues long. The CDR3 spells CASSESGVEETQYF. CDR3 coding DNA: TGCGCCAGCAGTGAGTCCGGCGTTGAGGAGACCCAGTACTTC.

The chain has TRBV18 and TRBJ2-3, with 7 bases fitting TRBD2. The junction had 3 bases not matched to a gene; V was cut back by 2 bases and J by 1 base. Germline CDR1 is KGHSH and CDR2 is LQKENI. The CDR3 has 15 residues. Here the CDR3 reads CASSPSGARTDTQYF. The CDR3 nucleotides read TGTGCCAGCTCACCAAGCGGGGCCCGCACAGATACGCAGTATTTT.

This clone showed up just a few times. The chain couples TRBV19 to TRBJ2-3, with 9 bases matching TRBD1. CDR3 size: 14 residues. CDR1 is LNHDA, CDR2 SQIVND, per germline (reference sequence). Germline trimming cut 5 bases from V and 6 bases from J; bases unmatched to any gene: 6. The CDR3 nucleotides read TGTGCCAGTAGTGCCCGGACAGGGGAGGATACGCAGTATTTT. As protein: CASSARTGEDTQYF. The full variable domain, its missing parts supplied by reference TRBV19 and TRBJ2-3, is DGGITQSPKYLFRKEGQNVTLSCEQNLNHDAMYWYRQDPGQGLRLIYYSQIVNDFQKGDIAEGYSVSREKKESFPLTVTSAQKNPTAFYLCASSARTGEDTQYFGPGTRLTVL.

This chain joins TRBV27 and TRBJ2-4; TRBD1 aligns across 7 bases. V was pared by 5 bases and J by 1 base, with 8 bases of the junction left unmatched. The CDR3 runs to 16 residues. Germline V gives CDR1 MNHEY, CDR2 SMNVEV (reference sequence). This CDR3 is CASSLYRGEAKNIQYF. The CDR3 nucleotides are TGTGCCAGCAGTCTCTACAGGGGTGAGGCCAAAAACATTCAGTACTTC.

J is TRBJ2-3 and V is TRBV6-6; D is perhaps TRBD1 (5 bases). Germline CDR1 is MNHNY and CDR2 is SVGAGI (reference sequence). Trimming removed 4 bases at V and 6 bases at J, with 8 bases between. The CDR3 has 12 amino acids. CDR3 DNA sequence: TGTGCCAGCAGTTCTAACAGGGATACGCAGTATTTT. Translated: CASSSNRDTQYF.

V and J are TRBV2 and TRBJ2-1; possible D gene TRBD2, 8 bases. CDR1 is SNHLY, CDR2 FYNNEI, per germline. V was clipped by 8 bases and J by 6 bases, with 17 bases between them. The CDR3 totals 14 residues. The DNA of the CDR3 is TGTGCCAGCCGACTACAGGGGACTAGCAATGAGCAGTTCTTC. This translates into CASRLQGTSNEQFF. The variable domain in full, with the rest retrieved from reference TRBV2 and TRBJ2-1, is EPEVTQTPSHQVTQMGQEVILRCVPISNHLYFYWYRQILGQKVEFLVSFYNNEISEKSEIFDDQFSVERPDGSNFTLKIRSTKLEDSAMYFCASRLQGTSNEQFFGPGTRLTVL.

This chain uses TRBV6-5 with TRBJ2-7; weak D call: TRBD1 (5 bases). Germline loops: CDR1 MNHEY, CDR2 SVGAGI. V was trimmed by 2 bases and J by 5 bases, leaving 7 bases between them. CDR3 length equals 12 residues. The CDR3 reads CASSYRGDEQYF. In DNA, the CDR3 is TGTGCCAGCAGTTACAGGGGCGACGAGCAGTACTTC.

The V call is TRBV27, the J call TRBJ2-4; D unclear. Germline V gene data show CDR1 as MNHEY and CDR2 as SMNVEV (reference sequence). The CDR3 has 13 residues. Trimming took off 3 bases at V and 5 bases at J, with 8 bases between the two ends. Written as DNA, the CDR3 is TGTGCCAGCAGTTTGGGCCAGGAAAACATTCAGTACTTC. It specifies CASSLGQENIQYF.

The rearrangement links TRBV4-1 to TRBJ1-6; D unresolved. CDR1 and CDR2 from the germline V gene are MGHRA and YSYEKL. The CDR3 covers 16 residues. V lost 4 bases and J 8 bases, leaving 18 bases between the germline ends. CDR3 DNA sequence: TGCGCCAGCAGCCGTATGCTCCCTACCTCGGATTCACCCCTCCACTTT. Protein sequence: CASSRMLPTSDSPLHF.

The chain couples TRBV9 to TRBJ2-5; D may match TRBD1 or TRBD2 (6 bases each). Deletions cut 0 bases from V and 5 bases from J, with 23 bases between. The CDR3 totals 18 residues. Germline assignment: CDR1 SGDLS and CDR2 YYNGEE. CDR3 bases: TGTGCCAGCAGCGTAGTATCTCCCGGGCTAGGGGGGTGGGAGACCCAGTACTTC. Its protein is CASSVVSPGLGGWETQYF.

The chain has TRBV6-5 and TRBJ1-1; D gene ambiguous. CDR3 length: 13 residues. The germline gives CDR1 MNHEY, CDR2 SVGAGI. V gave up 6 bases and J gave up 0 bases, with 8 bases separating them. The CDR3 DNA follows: TGTGCCAGCAGCCGAGACGTGAACACTGAAGCTTTCTTT. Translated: CASSRDVNTEAFF.

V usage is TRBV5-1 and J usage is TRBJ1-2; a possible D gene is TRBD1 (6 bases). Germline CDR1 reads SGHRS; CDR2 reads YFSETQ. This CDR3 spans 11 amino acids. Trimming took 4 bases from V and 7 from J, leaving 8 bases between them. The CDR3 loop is CASSQDSGYTF. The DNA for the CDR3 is TGCGCCAGCAGCCAGGACAGTGGCTACACCTTC.

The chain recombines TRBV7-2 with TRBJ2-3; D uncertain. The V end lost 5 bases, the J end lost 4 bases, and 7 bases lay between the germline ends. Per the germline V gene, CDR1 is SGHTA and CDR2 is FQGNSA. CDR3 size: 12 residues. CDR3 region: CASSKYADTQYF. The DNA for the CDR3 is TGTGCCAGCAGCAAATACGCAGATACGCAGTATTTT. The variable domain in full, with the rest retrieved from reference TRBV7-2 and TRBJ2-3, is GAGVSQSPSNKVTEKGKDVELRCDPISGHTALYWYRQSLGQGLEFLIYFQGNSAPDKSGLPSDRFSAERTGGSVSTLTIQRTQQEDSAVYLCASSKYADTQYFGPGTRLTVL.

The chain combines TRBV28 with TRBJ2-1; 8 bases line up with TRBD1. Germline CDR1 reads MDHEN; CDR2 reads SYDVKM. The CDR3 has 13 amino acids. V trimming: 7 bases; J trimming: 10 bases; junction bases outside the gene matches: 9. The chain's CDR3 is CASNGQGLREQFF. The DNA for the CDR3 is TGTGCCAGCAATGGACAGGGATTAAGGGAGCAGTTCTTC.

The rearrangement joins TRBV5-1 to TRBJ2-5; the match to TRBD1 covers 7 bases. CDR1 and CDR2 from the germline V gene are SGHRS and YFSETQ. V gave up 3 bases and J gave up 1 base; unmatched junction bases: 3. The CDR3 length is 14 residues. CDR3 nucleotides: TGCGCCAGCAGCTCCGGGACAGTCCAAGAGACCCAGTACTTC. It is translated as CASSSGTVQETQYF.

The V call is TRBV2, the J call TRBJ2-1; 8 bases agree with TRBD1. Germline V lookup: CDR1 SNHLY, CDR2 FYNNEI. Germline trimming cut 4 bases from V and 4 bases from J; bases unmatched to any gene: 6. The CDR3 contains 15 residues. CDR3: CASSVARGPYNEQFF. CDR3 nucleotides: TGTGCCAGCAGTGTTGCCAGGGGGCCATACAATGAGCAGTTCTTC.

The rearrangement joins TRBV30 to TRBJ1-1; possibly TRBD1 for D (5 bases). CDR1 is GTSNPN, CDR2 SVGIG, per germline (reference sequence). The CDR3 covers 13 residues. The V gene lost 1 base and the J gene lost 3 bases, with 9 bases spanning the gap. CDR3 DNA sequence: TGTGCCTGGAGTGGGGGGGGAGACACTGAAGCTTTCTTT. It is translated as CAWSGGGDTEAFF.

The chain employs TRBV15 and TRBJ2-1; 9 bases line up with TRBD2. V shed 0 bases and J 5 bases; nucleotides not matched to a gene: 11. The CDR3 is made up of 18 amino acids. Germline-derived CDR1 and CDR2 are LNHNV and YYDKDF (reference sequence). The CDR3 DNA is TGTGCCACCAGCAGAGAAGGAGCGGGAGGCCTCGGGGACAATGAGCAGTTCTTC. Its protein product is CATSREGAGGLGDNEQFF.

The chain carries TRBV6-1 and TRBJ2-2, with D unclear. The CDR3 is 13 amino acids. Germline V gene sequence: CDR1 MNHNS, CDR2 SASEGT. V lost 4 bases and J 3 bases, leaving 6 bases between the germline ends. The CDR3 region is CASSGSYTGELFF. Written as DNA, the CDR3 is TGTGCCAGCAGTGGATCCTACACCGGGGAGCTGTTTTTT.

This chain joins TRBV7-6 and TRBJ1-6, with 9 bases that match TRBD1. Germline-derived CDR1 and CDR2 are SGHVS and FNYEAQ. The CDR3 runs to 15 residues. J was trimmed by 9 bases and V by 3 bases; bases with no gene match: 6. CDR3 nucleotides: TGTGCCAGCAGCTTCTACAGGGGGCCCAGTTCACCCCTCCACTTT. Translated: CASSFYRGPSSPLHF.

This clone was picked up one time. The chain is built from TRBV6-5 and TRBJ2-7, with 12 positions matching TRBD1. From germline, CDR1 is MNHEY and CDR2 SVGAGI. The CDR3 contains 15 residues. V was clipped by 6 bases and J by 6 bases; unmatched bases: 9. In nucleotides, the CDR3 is TGTGCCAGCAGGCCCACCCGGGACAGGGGGCGCGAGCAGTACTTC. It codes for CASRPTRDRGREQYF.